The next 16 T cell receptor beta chains were all read from a single sample in a study of T-cell reconstitution after alpha-beta-depleted transplantation in children. The TCRbeta library was prepared with unique molecular identifiers. TCRdb fed the PCR reads into MiXCR, producing one record per CDR3 protein. The repertoire holds 490,000 or so distinct CDR3 sequences, with around 12% as singletons. The starting material was PBMCs from the stem cell graft donor, obtained from the stem cell graft. The receptor source for this set is a human donor who donated a stem cell graft to a child with combined immunodeficiency.

This clonotype was seen a handful of times. The chain is built from TRBV7-2 and TRBJ2-2; D is unresolved. V was pared by 4 bases and J by 6 bases, with 6 bases between. Germline CDR1 SGHTA, CDR2 FQGNSA. This CDR3 has 12 amino acids. DNA for the CDR3: TGTGCCAGCAGCTCCGTCCCCGGGGAGCTGTTTTTT. The encoded protein is CASSSVPGELFF.

This clonotype turned up a few times. The chain couples TRBV12-3 or TRBV12-4 to TRBJ1-2; unclear D gene. The germline V and J ends were trimmed by 4 bases and 4 bases, with 10 bases remaining between them. The CDR3 spans 13 residues. In nucleotides, the CDR3 is TGTGCCAGCAGTTCCCGGACTACCTATGGCTACACCTTC. As protein: CASSSRTTYGYTF.

This clonotype was counted many times. This chain links TRBV10-3 with TRBJ2-1; 9 bases fit TRBD2. The junction had 12 bases not matched to a gene; V was cut back by 4 bases and J by 8 bases. Germline values: CDR1 ENHRY, CDR2 SYGVKD. The CDR3 runs 16 residues. CDR3 protein: CAISAPGLARGDEQFF. CDR3 sequence (DNA): TGTGCCATCAGTGCCCCGGGACTAGCAAGGGGCGATGAGCAGTTCTTC.

This clonotype has more than one count but fewer than ten. This chain links TRBV12-3 or TRBV12-4 with TRBJ1-5; D may be TRBD1 (5 bases). The V and J ends lost 6 bases and 0 bases respectively, with 9 bases between them. The CDR3 spans 14 residues. As DNA, the CDR3 is TGTGCCAGCAGACGACAGTCTAGCAATCAGCCCCAGCATTTT. This gives the protein CASRRQSSNQPQHF.

In its sample, this clonotype was seen a few times. The chain joins TRBV9 to TRBJ1-2, with D hard to call. Germline V lookup: CDR1 SGDLS, CDR2 YYNGEE. V lost 2 bases, J lost 2 bases, and 13 bases lay in between. This CDR3 spans 15 amino acids. CDR3 bases: TGTGCCAGCAGCGTTAATACCCGAGGGAACTATGGCTACACCTTC. Its protein is CASSVNTRGNYGYTF.

V is TRBV5-1 and J is TRBJ2-2; D is unclear. Germline V CDR1 and CDR2: SGHRS, YFSETQ. The CDR3 is 15 amino acids. With 3 bases removed from V and 5 bases from J, the gap between germline ends came to 14 bases. CDR3: CASSSSELATGELFF. The CDR3 nucleotides are TGCGCCAGCAGCTCCTCGGAGTTGGCTACCGGGGAGCTGTTTTTT.

This chain joins TRBV6-2 or TRBV6-3 and TRBJ2-1, with 9 bases identical to TRBD2. J gave up 4 bases and V 3 bases, and 10 bases lay outside the gene matches. In germline, CDR1 is MNHEY, CDR2 SVGEGT. The CDR3 contains 17 residues. CDR3 protein: CASSYEAGGPKYNEQFF. The CDR3 DNA sequence: TGTGCCAGCAGTTATGAAGCGGGGGGCCCTAAGTACAATGAGCAGTTCTTC.

This clonotype was found a few times. The chain links TRBV27 to TRBJ1-2; no definite D call. The CDR3 has 15 amino acids. The ends were cut back, 3 bases at V and 4 bases at J, with 15 bases in the middle. Germline V gene lookup returns CDR1 MNHEY and CDR2 SMNVEV (reference sequence). CDR3 in amino acids: CASSFRTADVYGYTF. The CDR3 DNA reads TGTGCCAGCAGTTTCCGGACTGCAGATGTCTATGGCTACACCTTC.

The chain couples TRBV27 to TRBJ2-5; D possibly uses TRBD1 or TRBD2 (5 bases each). V was shortened by 4 bases and J by 2 bases, with 14 bases between the two germline ends. CDR1 is MNHEY, CDR2 SMNVEV, per germline (reference sequence). CDR3 length: 15 residues. The CDR3 loop is CASSSSGSRQETQYF. CDR3 in DNA: TGTGCCAGCAGTTCGTCAGGGAGTCGGCAAGAGACCCAGTACTTC.

CDR3 DNA sequence: TGTGCCACCAGTGATCGGGACAGGGGTCGTAATCAGCCCCAGCATTTT. Translated: CATSDRDRGRNQPQHF. The V gene is TRBV24-1, the J gene TRBJ1-5; 10 bases agree with TRBD1. CDR3 length: 16 amino acids. Germline loops: CDR1 KGHDR, CDR2 SFDVKD. J was trimmed by 4 bases and V by 3 bases; bases with no gene match: 5.

This sequence joins TRBV20-1 and TRBJ2-7, with D maybe TRBD1 (6 bases). Germline V gene sequence: CDR1 DFQATT, CDR2 SNEGSKA (reference sequence). There are 13 residues in the CDR3. V was shortened by 3 bases and J by 3 bases, with 12 bases between the two germline ends. The CDR3 region has the DNA TGCAGTGCTAGGGCAGGGGTAGGCTACGAGCAGTACTTC. This gives the protein CSARAGVGYEQYF.

This clonotype was seen a few times. V usage is TRBV9 and J usage is TRBJ2-3, with D perhaps TRBD2 (6 bases). CDR3 length: 15 amino acids. Germline values: CDR1 SGDLS, CDR2 YYNGEE. With 0 bases removed from V and 2 bases from J, the gap between germline ends came to 10 bases. DNA of the CDR3: TGTGCCAGCAGCGTAGGGTCTAGCGCCACAGATACGCAGTATTTT. Translating it yields CASSVGSSATDTQYF.

This clonotype was detected ten times or more. The chain carries TRBV10-3 and TRBJ2-7; 7 bases are a match to TRBD1. Germline V gene lookup returns CDR1 ENHRY and CDR2 SYGVKD. The CDR3 spans 17 residues. V trimming: 6 bases; J trimming: 4 bases; junction bases outside the gene matches: 18. This chain's CDR3 is CAISLPGQFDVLYEQYF. DNA of the CDR3: TGTGCCATCAGCCTGCCGGGACAGTTCGATGTCCTTTACGAGCAGTACTTC.

This clonotype was detected ten times or more. V usage is TRBV27 and J usage is TRBJ2-3; D is unclear. This CDR3 contains 10 residues. Trimming took off 8 bases at V and 7 bases at J, with 7 bases between the two ends. CDR1 MNHEY and CDR2 SMNVEV come from the germline V gene (reference sequence). The CDR3 sequence is CASGTNTQYF. The CDR3 DNA reads as TGTGCCAGCGGAACTAATACGCAGTATTTT.

The sample holds many counts of this clonotype. The V call is TRBV10-3, the J call TRBJ1-2; 8 nucleotides agree with TRBD1. CDR1 and CDR2 (germline): ENHRY, SYGVKD. The junction had 3 bases not matched to a gene; V was cut back by 3 bases and J by 3 bases. CDR3 length: 14 residues. The CDR3, as DNA: TGTGCCATCAGTGACGCGACAGGGGACTATGGCTACACCTTC. Amino acids: CAISDATGDYGYTF.

This clonotype was seen more than once but under ten times. The V gene is TRBV27, the J gene TRBJ1-5; D is ambiguous. The CDR3 has 14 amino acids. The germline V gene encodes CDR1 MNHEY and CDR2 SMNVEV (reference sequence). V lost 2 bases to trimming and J lost 2 bases, with 7 bases between them. The CDR3 sequence is CASSLRIGNQPQHF. The DNA of the CDR3 is TGTGCCAGCAGTTTACGGATTGGCAATCAGCCCCAGCATTTT.